The rows below give T cell receptor beta chains drawn from one sample of a study of T cells in Graves' hyperthyroidism and ophthalmopathy. TCRdb fed the multiplex PCR reads into MiXCR, producing one record per CDR3 protein. Of about 420,000 distinct CDR3 sequences in the sample, roughly 13% were seen once. Sequenced: blood. The receptors come from a woman aged 18-29 years with Graves' hyperthyroidism. Each CDR3 is given with its conserved first and last residue. Fields, in order: J gene, D gene, V gene, clone size, CDR3 length, CDR3 DNA, CDR3 protein. The D gene is left open where the match is weak. Some rows mark clone size as missing; the rest say once, few, many or name a class of expanded clone.

J gene: TRBJ2-1
D gene: .
V gene: TRBV19
clone size: many
CDR3 length: 15
CDR3 DNA: TGTGCCAGTAGTATCCTCCAGACCGGTAAGCATGAGCAGTTCTTC
CDR3 protein: CASSILQTGKHEQFF

J gene: TRBJ1-2
D gene: .
V gene: TRBV6-1
clone size: many
CDR3 length: 14
CDR3 DNA: TGTGCCAGCAGTATCCGGGACCGAAACTATGGCTACACCTTC
CDR3 protein: CASSIRDRNYGYTF

J gene: TRBJ1-4
D gene: .
V gene: TRBV3-1
clone size: many
CDR3 length: 15
CDR3 DNA: TGTGCCAGCAGCCAAGTAAGGGGCCTGCCCGACAAACTGTTTTTT
CDR3 protein: CASSQVRGLPDKLFF

J gene: TRBJ1-2
D gene: .
V gene: TRBV5-1
clone size: few
CDR3 length: 15
CDR3 DNA: TGCGCCAGCAGCTCAGACGGGAGGGCTAACTATGGCTACACCTTC
CDR3 protein: CASSSDGRANYGYTF

J gene: TRBJ1-1
D gene: .
V gene: TRBV5-1
clone size: .
CDR3 length: 15
CDR3 DNA: TGCGCCAGCAGCTTTGGCCTCGCAGGGAACACTGAAGCTTTCTTT
CDR3 protein: CASSFGLAGNTEAFF

J gene: TRBJ1-2
D gene: TRBD1
V gene: TRBV28
clone size: many
CDR3 length: 15
CDR3 DNA: TGTGCCAGCAGTTTACGTGCGGGACAGGGGGGAGGCTACACCTTC
CDR3 protein: CASSLRAGQGGGYTF

J gene: TRBJ2-5
D gene: .
V gene: TRBV7-6
clone size: many
CDR3 length: 15
CDR3 DNA: TGTGCCAGCAGCCCCACAGGGGGGGGCAAAGAGACCCAGTACTTC
CDR3 protein: CASSPTGGGKETQYF

J gene: TRBJ2-1
D gene: .
V gene: TRBV10-1
clone size: many
CDR3 length: 15
CDR3 DNA: TGCGCCAGCAGCCCCCAATGGGACTCCTTTAATGAGCAGTTCTTC
CDR3 protein: CASSPQWDSFNEQFF

J gene: TRBJ2-1
D gene: TRBD2
V gene: TRBV6-1
clone size: .
CDR3 length: 15
CDR3 DNA: TGTGCCAGCAGTCAACTAGCGGGAGGGTTCAATGAGCAGTTCTTC
CDR3 protein: CASSQLAGGFNEQFF

J gene: TRBJ2-5
D gene: TRBD2
V gene: TRBV7-9
clone size: many
CDR3 length: 18
CDR3 DNA: TGTGCCAGCAGCTTTCCCGGGACTAGCGGGAGGTTGGGCGAGACCCAGTACTTC
CDR3 protein: CASSFPGTSGRLGETQYF

J gene: TRBJ2-1
D gene: .
V gene: TRBV28
clone size: many
CDR3 length: 14
CDR3 DNA: TGTGCCGCCACGGGTCATTCGTCCTACAATGAGCAGTTCTTC
CDR3 protein: CAATGHSSYNEQFF

J gene: TRBJ1-5
D gene: .
V gene: TRBV7-9
clone size: .
CDR3 length: 13
CDR3 DNA: TGTGCCAGCAGCTTGCATAGCAATCAGCCCCAGCATTTT
CDR3 protein: CASSLHSNQPQHF

J gene: TRBJ2-3
D gene: TRBD2
V gene: TRBV20-1
clone size: many
CDR3 length: 14
CDR3 DNA: TGCAGTGCTCGACTAGCGGTCTACACAGATACGCAGTATTTT
CDR3 protein: CSARLAVYTDTQYF

J gene: TRBJ2-1
D gene: TRBD2
V gene: TRBV6-1
clone size: many
CDR3 length: 15
CDR3 DNA: TGTGCCAGCAGTAACGGACTAGCGGGCACCAATGAGCAGTTCTTC
CDR3 protein: CASSNGLAGTNEQFF

J gene: TRBJ1-2
D gene: .
V gene: TRBV6-5
clone size: many
CDR3 length: 16
CDR3 DNA: TGTGCCAGCAGTTACTCTTTCGGGGGAGGCGACTATGGCTACACCTTC
CDR3 protein: CASSYSFGGGDYGYTF

J gene: TRBJ1-2
D gene: .
V gene: TRBV5-5
clone size: few
CDR3 length: 15
CDR3 DNA: TGTGCCAGCAGCTTGGAGGAGGGCGGGGGCTATGGCTACACCTTC
CDR3 protein: CASSLEEGGGYGYTF